Each of the 17 T cell receptor beta chains below was sequenced from the same sample in a study of cytomegalovirus exposure and HLA in healthy donors. Primers for the PCR totalled 60 Vbeta and 13 Jbeta. Clones were read by immunoSEQ multiplex PCR, and TCRdb kept only the in-frame ones, dropping some. The table records about 220,000 clones, about 81% of them present only once. The sample consisted of PBMCs. Receptors were obtained from a man aged 35-49 years in good health and CMV-seropositive.

V usage is TRBV14 and J usage is TRBJ2-7, with TRBD2 matching 12 bases. V gave up 4 bases and J gave up 4 bases; unmatched junction bases: 5. The CDR3 consists of 15 residues. The germline V gene encodes CDR1 SGHDN and CDR2 FVKESK. CDR3 coding DNA: TGTGCCAGCAGCCCAAGTGGACTAGCGGGGTACGAGCAGTACGTC. Encoded protein: CASSPSGLAGYEQYV.

Comment on this clone: One end of the junction is discordant with germline, which a read error may explain. J is TRBJ1-1 and V is TRBV9; D may be TRBD1 (6 bases). The germline V gene has CDR1 SGDLS and CDR2 YYNGEE. The CDR3 consists of 15 residues. The CDR3 here is CASSPRDRLNAEAFF. The DNA of the CDR3 is TGTGCCAGCAGCCCCCGCGACAGGTTGAACGCTGAAGCTTTCTTT.

This chain uses TRBV19 with TRBJ2-1, with D tentatively TRBD1 (6 bases). Germline V CDR1 and CDR2: LNHDA, SQIVND (reference sequence). V dropped 6 bases and J dropped 1 base, with 19 bases sitting between them. The CDR3 has 17 residues. The CDR3 reads CASSLEDSSRSYNEQFF. The DNA for the CDR3 is TGTGCCAGTAGCCTTGAGGACAGCTCCAGATCCTACAATGAGCAGTTCTTC.

The V and J genes are TRBV9 and TRBJ2-7, with 7 bases fitting TRBD2. The germline CDR1 and CDR2 sequences are SGDLS and YYNGEE. The V segment lost 0 bases and the J segment 5 bases; nucleotides outside the gene matches: 5. The CDR3 has 14 amino acids. The CDR3 sequence is CASSVADSGHEQYF. The CDR3 DNA follows: TGTGCCAGCAGCGTAGCGGATAGCGGGCACGAGCAGTACTTC.

V gene TRBV7-9 combines with J gene TRBJ1-1; 8 bases are a match to TRBD1. With 4 bases clipped from V and 3 bases from J, the junction kept 13 bases outside the gene matches. This CDR3 has 17 residues. The germline gives CDR1 SEHNR, CDR2 FQNEAQ (reference sequence). CDR3 nucleotides: TGTGCCAGCAGCTCCTTTAGGCAGGGGGCTAAGGACACTGAAGCTTTCTTT. It codes for CASSSFRQGAKDTEAFF.

This clone was found once. The chain employs TRBV10-1 and TRBJ2-7, with 7 nucleotides matching TRBD2. The CDR3 is 15 residues long. After removal of 2 bases from V and 2 bases from J, the junction contained 6 bases not matched to a gene. Germline V lookup: CDR1 WNHNN, CDR2 SYGVQD (reference sequence). The DNA for the CDR3 is TGCGCCAGCAGTGAGGGGGCGGGAGTGACCTACGAGCAGTACTTC. This codes for CASSEGAGVTYEQYF.

The genes are TRBV6-5 and TRBJ1-2, with D possibly being TRBD1 (6 bases). Deletions cut 3 bases from V and 2 bases from J, with 13 bases between. CDR1 and CDR2 from the germline V gene are MNHEY and SVGAGI. There are 15 residues in the CDR3. CDR3 protein: CASSYSRGLNYGYTF. The CDR3 DNA reads TGTGCCAGCAGTTATTCCAGGGGTCTGAACTATGGCTACACCTTC.

This chain joins TRBV14 and TRBJ2-1; D is unclear. Germline values: CDR1 SGHDN, CDR2 FVKESK. Between the trimmed V and J ends, which lost 2 bases and 9 bases, there was a span of 5 bases. The CDR3 sequence is 11 residues long. CDR3 amino acids: CASSQLSEQFF. The CDR3 DNA reads as TGTGCCAGCAGCCAACTATCTGAGCAGTTCTTC.

The chain's CDR3 is CASRWTGNTEAFF. In DNA form, the CDR3 reads TGTGCCAGCAGATGGACGGGAAACACTGAAGCTTTCTTT. The chain has TRBV5-6 and TRBJ1-1; D is undetermined. V gave up 5 bases and J gave up 2 bases, with 10 bases separating them. CDR3 length: 13 residues. CDR1 and CDR2 (germline): SGHDT, YYEEEE.

The chain links TRBV2 to TRBJ1-2; 8 nucleotides agree with TRBD1. The CDR3 is 13 residues long. V trimming: 7 bases; J trimming: 7 bases; junction bases outside the gene matches: 8. The germline V gene encodes CDR1 SNHLY and CDR2 FYNNEI. The CDR3 loop is CASMYGQGGGYTF. The CDR3 nucleotides read TGTGCCAGCATGTACGGACAGGGAGGTGGCTACACCTTC.

V is TRBV9 and J is TRBJ1-1, with D tentatively TRBD1 (5 bases). V was shortened by 0 bases and J by 4 bases, with 16 bases between the two germline ends. The CDR3 sequence is 16 residues long. Germline V CDR1 and CDR2: SGDLS, YYNGEE. The CDR3 region has the DNA TGTGCCAGCAGCGTAGTCCTGGGGAGGGGAAGCACTGAAGCTTTCTTT. Residues: CASSVVLGRGSTEAFF.

This clone was observed once. J is TRBJ1-1 and V is TRBV18, with TRBD1 identical over 9 bases. Germline V gives CDR1 KGHSH, CDR2 LQKENI. V dropped 6 bases and J dropped 3; count of bases not matched to a gene: 8. The CDR3 has 15 amino acids. CDR3 region: CASSQGQGFDTEAFF. The CDR3 DNA is TGTGCCAGCTCTCAAGGACAGGGGTTTGACACTGAAGCTTTCTTT. Based on the CDR3 plus reference TRBV18 and TRBJ1-1, the full variable domain is NAGVMQNPRHLVRRRGQEARLRCSPMKGHSHVYWYRQLPEEGLKFMVYLQKENIIDESGMPKERFSAEFPKEGPSILRIQQVVRGDSAAYFCASSQGQGFDTEAFFGQGTRLTVV.

The chain is built from TRBV27 and TRBJ2-7; TRBD1 might be the D (6 bases). This CDR3 is built from 12 residues. V was cut by 6 bases and J by 3 bases, with 9 bases left in between. Germline V CDR1 and CDR2: MNHEY, SMNVEV (reference sequence). Here the CDR3 reads CASRSGHYEQYF. CDR3 DNA sequence: TGTGCCAGCAGGTCGGGACACTACGAGCAGTACTTC.

In its sample, this clone was seen a few times. The chain recombines TRBV15 with TRBJ2-4, with D possibly TRBD2 on 5 matching bases. V lost 5 bases and J lost 7, with 9 bases in between. The V gene's germline CDR1 is LNHNV and CDR2 YYDKDF (reference sequence). The CDR3 loop spans 12 amino acids. The CDR3 here is CATSLGVNIQYF. The CDR3 DNA reads TGTGCCACCAGCCTGGGAGTGAACATTCAGTACTTC.

The chain is built from TRBV7-6 and TRBJ2-2, with TRBD2 matching 8 bases. This CDR3 has 15 residues. J lost 5 bases, V lost 5 bases, and 7 bases had no gene match. Germline loops: CDR1 SGHVS, CDR2 FNYEAQ. For the CDR3, the DNA is TGTGCCAGCAGCCTTAGCGGGATAGGGACCGGGGAGCTGTTTTTT. It specifies CASSLSGIGTGELFF.

This chain uses TRBV11-2 with TRBJ2-3; 9 nucleotides align to TRBD2. Germline trimming cut 6 bases from V and 6 bases from J; bases unmatched to any gene: 13. In germline, CDR1 is SGHAT, CDR2 FQNNGV. The CDR3 covers 16 residues. The CDR3 here is CASRTMGLAGRDTQYF. As DNA, the CDR3 is TGTGCCAGCAGAACTATGGGGCTAGCGGGAAGGGATACGCAGTATTTT.

The chain recombines TRBV19 with TRBJ1-1; TRBD1 matches 7 bases. The junction had 6 bases not matched to a gene; V was cut back by 5 bases and J by 3 bases. The germline V gene has CDR1 LNHDA and CDR2 SQIVND (reference sequence). This CDR3 has 14 residues. The CDR3 spells CASSPQGGDTEAFF. Written as DNA, the CDR3 is TGTGCCAGTAGTCCCCAGGGGGGTGACACTGAAGCTTTCTTT.